This TCR beta chain was observed in a study of vaccination and CD4 T cells after COVID-19. Worth noting for this clonotype: What it binds is unknown.

Oncomine TCR Beta short-read sequencing was applied to DNA from cultured CD4+ T cells. MiXCR, applied by TCRdb to the PCR reads, yields one record per CDR3 protein. Found here are around 19,000 distinct CDR3 sequences, 43% of them singletons; the top ten hold approximately 13%. In germline, CDR1 is WNHNN, CDR2 SYGVQD (reference sequence). V lost 1 base and J lost 5; bases outside the gene matches: 2. This CDR3 contains 15 residues. Treatment indicated: approximately nine-day PBMC culture with coronavirus spike peptide pools or control peptides (ViraFEST assay). Sequencing was carried out using CD4+ T cells from blood, cultured in vitro. V gene TRBV10-1 combines with J gene TRBJ2-3; TRBD2 matches at 11 bases. The receptor was derived from a human donor who had recovered from COVID-19. The CDR3 loop is CASSEYGTSGDTQYF. The DNA for the CDR3 is TGCGCCAGCAGTGAGTATGGGACTAGCGGAGATACGCAGTATTTT.